This TCR beta chain was captured in a study of OX40 agonist ivuxolimab in advanced cancers. Study context: Of mixed ages from 23 to 79 and averaging about 60 years, the group was roughly 83% male.

Points on this clone: Its antigen remains unidentified.

Regarding the study as a whole: More expanded clones were found, on average, in CD8+ than in CD4+ T cells. Expanded peripheral T cell antigen specificity was not determined. CD4+ and CD8+ blood T cells expanded clonally by week 6 at 0.1 to 3.0 mg/kg.

Germline CDR1 reads SGHVS; CDR2 reads FQNEAQ. Trimming removed 5 bases at V and 1 base at J, with 11 bases between. The CDR3 has 15 residues. Sequencing used immunoSEQ multiplex PCR; TCRdb keeps in-frame clones, though not all of them. This table holds about 74,000 clones, approximately 84% found once. The sequence was collected from an adult with an advanced solid tumor such as melanoma, head and neck, liver or kidney cancer. The material was CD4+ or CD8+ T cells sorted from blood, obtained in a trial of the OX40 agonist ivuxolimab. V and J are TRBV7-8 and TRBJ2-2; D perhaps matches TRBD2 (6 bases). The CDR3 coding sequence is TGTGCCAGCAGCCACCAGGGAGGGAACACCGGGGAGCTGTTTTTT. Protein: CASSHQGGNTGELFF.